This section outlines one T cell receptor (beta chain) sequence together with its context. The CDR3 does not end in the conserved phenylalanine or tryptophan, so this is likely a read error. This record belongs to a study of CD8+CD57+ T cells in acquired aplastic anemia. Looking at the study overall: An average of 3.2 ug of DNA was obtained from sorted CD4+ and CD8+ cells.

Genomic DNA, serving as template, underwent TCR beta VDJ and CDR3 profiling. TCRdb re-called the reads with MiXCR, one entry per CDR3 protein. The table shows roughly 130,000 distinct CDR3 sequences, with about 46% occurring only once. The sample was sorted CD4+, CD8+, or CD8+CD57+ T cells (not recorded which) from PBMCs. This clonotype originated in a human donor in good health, serving as a control.

The CDR3: CATSPGVAGTYEQYC. In DNA, the CDR3 is TGTGCCACCAGCCCGGGGGTAGCGGGGACCTACGAGCAGTACTGC. The V call is TRBV2, the J call TRBJ2-7, with 8 nucleotides matching TRBD2. This CDR3 has 15 residues. J lost 2 bases, V lost 10 bases, and 13 bases had no gene match. The V gene's germline CDR1 is SNHLY and CDR2 FYNNEI.